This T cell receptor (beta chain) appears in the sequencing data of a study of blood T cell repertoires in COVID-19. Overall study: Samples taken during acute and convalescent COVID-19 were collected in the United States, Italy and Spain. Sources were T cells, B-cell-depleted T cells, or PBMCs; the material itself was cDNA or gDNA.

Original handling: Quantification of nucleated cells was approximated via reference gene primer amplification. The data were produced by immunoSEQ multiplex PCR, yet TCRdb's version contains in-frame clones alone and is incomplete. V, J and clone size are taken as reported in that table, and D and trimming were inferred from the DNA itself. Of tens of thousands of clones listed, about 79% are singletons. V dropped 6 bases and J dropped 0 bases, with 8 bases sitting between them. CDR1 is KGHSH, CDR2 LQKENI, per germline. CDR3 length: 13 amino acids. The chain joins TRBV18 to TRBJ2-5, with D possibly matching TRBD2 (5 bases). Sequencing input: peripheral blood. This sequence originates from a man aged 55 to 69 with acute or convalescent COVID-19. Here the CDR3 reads CASSPGNQETQYF. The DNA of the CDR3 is TGTGCCAGCTCGCCCGGGAACCAAGAGACCCAGTACTTC.